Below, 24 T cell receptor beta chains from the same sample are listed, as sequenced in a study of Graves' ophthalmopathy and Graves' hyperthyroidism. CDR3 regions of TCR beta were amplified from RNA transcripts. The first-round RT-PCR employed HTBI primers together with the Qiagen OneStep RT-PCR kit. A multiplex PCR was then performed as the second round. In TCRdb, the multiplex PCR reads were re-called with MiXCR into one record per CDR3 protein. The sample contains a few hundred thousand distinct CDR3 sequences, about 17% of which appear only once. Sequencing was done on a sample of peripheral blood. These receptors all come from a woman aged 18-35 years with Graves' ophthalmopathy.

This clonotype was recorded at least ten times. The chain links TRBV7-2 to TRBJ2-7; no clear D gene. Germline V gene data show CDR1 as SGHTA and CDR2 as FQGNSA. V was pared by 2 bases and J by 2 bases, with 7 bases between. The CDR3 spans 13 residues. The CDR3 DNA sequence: TGTGCCAGCAGCTTATATGTCACCTACGAGCAGTACTTC. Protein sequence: CASSLYVTYEQYF. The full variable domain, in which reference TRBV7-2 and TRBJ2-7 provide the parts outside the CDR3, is GAGVSQSPSNKVTEKGKDVELRCDPISGHTALYWYRQSLGQGLEFLIYFQGNSAPDKSGLPSDRFSAERTGGSVSTLTIQRTQQEDSAVYLCASSLYVTYEQYFGPGTRLTVT.

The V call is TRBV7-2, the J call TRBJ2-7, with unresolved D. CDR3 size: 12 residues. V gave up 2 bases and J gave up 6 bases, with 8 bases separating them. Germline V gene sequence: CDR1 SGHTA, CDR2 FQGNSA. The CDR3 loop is CASSLLNGEQYF. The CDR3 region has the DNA TGTGCCAGCAGCTTACTGAATGGCGAGCAGTACTTC.

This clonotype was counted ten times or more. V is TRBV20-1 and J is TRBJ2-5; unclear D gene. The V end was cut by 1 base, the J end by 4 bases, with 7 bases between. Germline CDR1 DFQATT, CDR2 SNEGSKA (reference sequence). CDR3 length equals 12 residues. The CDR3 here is CSARVVGETQYF. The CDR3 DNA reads TGCAGTGCTAGAGTGGTGGGAGAGACCCAGTACTTC.

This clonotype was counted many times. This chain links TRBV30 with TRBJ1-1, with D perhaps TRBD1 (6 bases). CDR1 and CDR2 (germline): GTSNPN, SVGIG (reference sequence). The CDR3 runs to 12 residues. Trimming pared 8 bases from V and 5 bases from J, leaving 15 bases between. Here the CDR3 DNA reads TGTGCCCGGACAGACGGGAGGACTGAAGCTTTCTTT. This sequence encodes CARTDGRTEAFF.

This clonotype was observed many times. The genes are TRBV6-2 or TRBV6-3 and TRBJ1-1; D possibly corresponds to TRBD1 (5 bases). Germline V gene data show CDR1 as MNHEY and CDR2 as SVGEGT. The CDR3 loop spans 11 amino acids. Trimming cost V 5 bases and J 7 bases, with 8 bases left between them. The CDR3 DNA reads TGTGCCAGCAGTCGAACAGGTGAAGCTTTCTTT. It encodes CASSRTGEAFF.

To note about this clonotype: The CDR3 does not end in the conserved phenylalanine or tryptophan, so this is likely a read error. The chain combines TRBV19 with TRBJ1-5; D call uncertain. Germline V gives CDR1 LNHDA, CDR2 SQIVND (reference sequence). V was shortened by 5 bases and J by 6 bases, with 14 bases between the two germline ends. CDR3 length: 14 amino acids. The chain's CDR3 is CASSQTPRVQPQHL. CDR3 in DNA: TGTGCCAGTAGTCAGACCCCCCGGGTTCAGCCCCAGCATCTT.

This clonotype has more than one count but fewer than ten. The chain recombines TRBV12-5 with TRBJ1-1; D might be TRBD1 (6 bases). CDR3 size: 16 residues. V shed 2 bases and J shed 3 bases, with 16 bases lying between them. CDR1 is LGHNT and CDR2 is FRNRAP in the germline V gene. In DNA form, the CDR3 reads TGTGCTAGTGGTTTGACAGGGAACAAGGGGGACACTGAAGCTTTCTTT. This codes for CASGLTGNKGDTEAFF. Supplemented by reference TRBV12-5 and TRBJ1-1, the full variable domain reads DARVTQTPRHKVTEMGQEVTMRCQPILGHNTVFWYRQTMMQGLELLAYFRNRAPLDDSGMPKDRFSAEMPDATLATLKIQPSEPRDSAVYFCASGLTGNKGDTEAFFGQGTRLTVV.

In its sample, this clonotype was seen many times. For the CDR3, the DNA is TGCAGCGTTGAAGATCCCTGGGACAGTAATTCACCCCTCCACTTT. It encodes CSVEDPWDSNSPLHF. The rearrangement uses TRBV29-1 and TRBJ1-6, with TRBD1 matching 7 bases. V was clipped by 0 bases and J by 6 bases; unmatched bases: 5. The CDR3 length is 15 residues. Germline loops: CDR1 SQVTM, CDR2 ANQGSEA.

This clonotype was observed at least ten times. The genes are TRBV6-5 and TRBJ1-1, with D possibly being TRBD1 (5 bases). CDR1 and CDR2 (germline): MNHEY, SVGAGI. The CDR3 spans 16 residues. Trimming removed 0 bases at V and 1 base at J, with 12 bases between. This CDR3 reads CASSYSQGEGNTEAFF. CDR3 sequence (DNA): TGTGCCAGCAGTTACTCGCAGGGAGAGGGGAACACTGAAGCTTTCTTT.

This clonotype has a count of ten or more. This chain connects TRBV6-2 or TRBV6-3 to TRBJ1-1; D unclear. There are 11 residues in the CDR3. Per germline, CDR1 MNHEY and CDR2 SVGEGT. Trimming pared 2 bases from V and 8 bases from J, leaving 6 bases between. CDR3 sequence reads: CASSYGVEAFF. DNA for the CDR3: TGTGCCAGCAGTTACGGCGTAGAAGCTTTCTTT.

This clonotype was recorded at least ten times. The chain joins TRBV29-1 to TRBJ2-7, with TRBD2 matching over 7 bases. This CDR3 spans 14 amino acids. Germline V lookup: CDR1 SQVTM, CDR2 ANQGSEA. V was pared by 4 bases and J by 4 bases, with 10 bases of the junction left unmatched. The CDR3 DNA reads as TGCAGCGTTGGTCCTCGCGGGAGTGTGTACGAGCAGTACTTC. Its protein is CSVGPRGSVYEQYF.

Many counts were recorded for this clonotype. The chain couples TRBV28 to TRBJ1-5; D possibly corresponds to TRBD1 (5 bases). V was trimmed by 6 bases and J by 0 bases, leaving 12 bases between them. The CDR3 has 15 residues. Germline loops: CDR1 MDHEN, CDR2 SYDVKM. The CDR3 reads CASRGVVNSNQPQHF. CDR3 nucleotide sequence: TGTGCCAGCAGAGGGGTTGTGAATAGCAATCAGCCCCAGCATTTT. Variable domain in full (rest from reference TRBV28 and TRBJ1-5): DVKVTQSSRYLVKRTGEKVFLECVQDMDHENMFWYRQDPGLGLRLIYFSYDVKMKEKGDIPEGYSVSREKKERFSLILESASTNQTSMYLCASRGVVNSNQPQHFGDGTRLSIL.

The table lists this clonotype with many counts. CDR3 residues: CASSLDRNQETQYF. The DNA for the CDR3 is TGTGCCAGCAGCCTAGACAGAAACCAAGAGACCCAGTACTTC. The chain employs TRBV7-9 and TRBJ2-5, with D perhaps matching TRBD1 (5 bases). Germline V gene lookup returns CDR1 SEHNR and CDR2 FQNEAQ (reference sequence). This CDR3 comprises 14 residues. V was cut by 5 bases and J by 0 bases, with 10 bases left in between.

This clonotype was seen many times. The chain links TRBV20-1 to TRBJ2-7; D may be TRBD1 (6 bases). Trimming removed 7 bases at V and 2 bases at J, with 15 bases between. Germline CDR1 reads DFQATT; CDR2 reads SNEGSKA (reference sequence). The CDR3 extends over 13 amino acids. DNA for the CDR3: TGCAGTGTGGGGACAAAGGATCCCTACGAGCAGTACTTC. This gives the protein CSVGTKDPYEQYF.

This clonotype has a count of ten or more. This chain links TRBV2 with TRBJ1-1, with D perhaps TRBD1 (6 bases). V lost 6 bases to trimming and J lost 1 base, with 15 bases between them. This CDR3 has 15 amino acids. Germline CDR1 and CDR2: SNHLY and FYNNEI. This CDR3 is CASSGRGGRNTEAFF. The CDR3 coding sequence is TGTGCCAGCAGCGGGCGCGGGGGCAGGAACACTGAAGCTTTCTTT.

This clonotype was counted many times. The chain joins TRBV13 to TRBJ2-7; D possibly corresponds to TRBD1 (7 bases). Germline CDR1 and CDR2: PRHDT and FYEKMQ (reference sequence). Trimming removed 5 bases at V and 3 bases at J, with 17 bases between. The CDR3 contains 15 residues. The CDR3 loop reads CASSTSSRGDYEQYF. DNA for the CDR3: TGTGCCAGCAGCACCTCCTCCAGGGGGGACTACGAGCAGTACTTC.

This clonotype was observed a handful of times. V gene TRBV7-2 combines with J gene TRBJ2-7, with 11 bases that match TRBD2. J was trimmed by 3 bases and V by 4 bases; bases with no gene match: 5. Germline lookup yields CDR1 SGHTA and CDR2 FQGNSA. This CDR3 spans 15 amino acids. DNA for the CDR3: TGTGCCAGCAGCTCCACCGGGACTAGCGGCTACGAGCAGTACTTC. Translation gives CASSSTGTSGYEQYF.

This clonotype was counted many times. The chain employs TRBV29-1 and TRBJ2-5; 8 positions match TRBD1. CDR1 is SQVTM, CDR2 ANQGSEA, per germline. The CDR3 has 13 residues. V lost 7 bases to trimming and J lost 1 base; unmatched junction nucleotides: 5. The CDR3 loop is CSGLQGGQETQYF. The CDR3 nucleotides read TGCAGCGGGTTACAGGGGGGCCAAGAGACCCAGTACTTC. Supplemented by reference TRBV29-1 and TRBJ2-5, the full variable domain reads SAVISQKPSRDICQRGTSLTIQCQVDSQVTMMFWYRQQPGQSLTLIATANQGSEATYESGFVIDKFPISRPNLTFSTLTVSNMSPEDSSIYLCSGLQGGQETQYFGPGTRLLVL.

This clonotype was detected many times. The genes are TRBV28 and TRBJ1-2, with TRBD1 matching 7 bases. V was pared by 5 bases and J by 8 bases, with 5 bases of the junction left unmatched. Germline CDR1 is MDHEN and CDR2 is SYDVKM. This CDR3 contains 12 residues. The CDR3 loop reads CASSPRGLGYTF. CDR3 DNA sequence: TGTGCCAGCAGTCCTAGGGGGCTCGGCTACACCTTC.

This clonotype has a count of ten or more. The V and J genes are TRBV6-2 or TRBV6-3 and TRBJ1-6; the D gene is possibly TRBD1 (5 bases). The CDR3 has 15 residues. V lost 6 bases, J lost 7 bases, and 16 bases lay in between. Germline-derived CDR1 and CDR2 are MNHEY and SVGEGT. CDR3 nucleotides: TGTGCCAGCAGGAGGCCCGGGGGTCTGAATTCACCCCTCCACTTT. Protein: CASRRPGGLNSPLHF.

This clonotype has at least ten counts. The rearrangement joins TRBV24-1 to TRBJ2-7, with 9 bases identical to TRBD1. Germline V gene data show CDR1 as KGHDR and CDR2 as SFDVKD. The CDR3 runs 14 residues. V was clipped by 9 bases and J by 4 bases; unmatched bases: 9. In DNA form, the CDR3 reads TGTGCCACCGGTGGTTCCGGGACAGGGTACGAGCAGTACTTC. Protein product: CATGGSGTGYEQYF.

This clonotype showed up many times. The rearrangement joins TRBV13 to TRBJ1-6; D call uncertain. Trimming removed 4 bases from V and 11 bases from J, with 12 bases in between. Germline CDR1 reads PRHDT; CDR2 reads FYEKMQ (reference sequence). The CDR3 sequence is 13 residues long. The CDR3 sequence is CASSSGVYTPLHF. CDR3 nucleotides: TGTGCCAGCAGCTCTGGGGTTTATACACCCCTCCACTTT. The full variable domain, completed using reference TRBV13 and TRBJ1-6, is AAGVIQSPRHLIKEKRETATLKCYPIPRHDTVYWYQQGPGQDPQFLISFYEKMQSDKGSIPDRFSAQQFSDYHSELNMSSLELGDSALYFCASSSGVYTPLHFGNGTRLTVT.

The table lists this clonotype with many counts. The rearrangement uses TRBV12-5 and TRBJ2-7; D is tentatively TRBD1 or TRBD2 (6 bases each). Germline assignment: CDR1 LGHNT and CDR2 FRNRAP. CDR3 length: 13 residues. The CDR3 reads CAGGGCGVDEQYF. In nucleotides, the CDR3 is TGTGCCGGAGGGGGTTGTGGTGTCGACGAGCAGTACTTC.

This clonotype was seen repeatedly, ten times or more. The CDR3 is CASSFSGSNSPLHF. CDR3 bases: TGTGCCAGCAGTTTTTCAGGGAGTAATTCACCCCTCCACTTT. The gene calls are TRBV27 and TRBJ1-6, with D perhaps matching TRBD1 (5 bases). Deletions cut 3 bases from V and 6 bases from J, with 9 bases between. Germline lookup yields CDR1 MNHEY and CDR2 SMNVEV (reference sequence). The length of the CDR3 is 14 residues.